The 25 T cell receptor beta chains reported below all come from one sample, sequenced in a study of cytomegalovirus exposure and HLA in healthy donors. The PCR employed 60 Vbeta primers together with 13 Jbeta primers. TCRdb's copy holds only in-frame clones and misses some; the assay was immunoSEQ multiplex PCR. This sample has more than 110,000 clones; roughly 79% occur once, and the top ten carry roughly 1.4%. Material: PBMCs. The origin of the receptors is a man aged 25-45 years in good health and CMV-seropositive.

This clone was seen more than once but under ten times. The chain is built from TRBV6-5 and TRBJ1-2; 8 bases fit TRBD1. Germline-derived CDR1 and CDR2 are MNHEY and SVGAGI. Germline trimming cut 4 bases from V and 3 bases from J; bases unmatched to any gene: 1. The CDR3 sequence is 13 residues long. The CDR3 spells CASSLTGDYGYTF. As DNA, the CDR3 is TGTGCCAGCAGTTTGACAGGGGACTATGGCTACACCTTC.

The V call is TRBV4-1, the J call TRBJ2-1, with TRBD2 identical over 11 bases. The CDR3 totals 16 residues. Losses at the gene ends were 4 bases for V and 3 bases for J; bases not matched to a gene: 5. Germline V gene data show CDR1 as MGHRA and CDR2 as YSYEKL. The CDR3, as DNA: TGCGCCAGCAGCCCTCCGGGACTAGCGGACTACAATGAGCAGTTCTTC. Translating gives CASSPPGLADYNEQFF.

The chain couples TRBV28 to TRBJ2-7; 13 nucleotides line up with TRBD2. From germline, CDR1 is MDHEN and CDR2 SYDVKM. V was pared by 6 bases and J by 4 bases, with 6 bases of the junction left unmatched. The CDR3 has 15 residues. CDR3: CASSPGTSGIYEQYF. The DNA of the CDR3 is TGTGCCAGCAGCCCCGGGACTAGCGGGATTTACGAGCAGTACTTC.

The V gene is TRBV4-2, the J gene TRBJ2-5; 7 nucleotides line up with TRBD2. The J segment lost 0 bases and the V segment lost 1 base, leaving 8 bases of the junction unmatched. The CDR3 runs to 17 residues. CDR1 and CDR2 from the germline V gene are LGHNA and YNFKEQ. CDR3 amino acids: CASSQVGYGGNQETQYF. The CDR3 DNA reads TGTGCCAGCAGCCAAGTTGGATACGGGGGGAACCAAGAGACCCAGTACTTC.

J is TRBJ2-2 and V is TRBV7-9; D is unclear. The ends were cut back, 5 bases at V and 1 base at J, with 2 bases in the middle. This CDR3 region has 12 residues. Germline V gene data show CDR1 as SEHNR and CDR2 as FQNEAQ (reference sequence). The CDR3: CASSLNTGELFF. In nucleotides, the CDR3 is TGTGCCAGCAGCCTGAACACCGGGGAGCTGTTTTTT.

CDR3 in DNA: TGTGCCAGCAGTTTACCCCAGGGGAACACCGGGGAGCTGTTTTTT. It is translated as CASSLPQGNTGELFF. This sequence joins TRBV28 and TRBJ2-2, with D perhaps TRBD1 (5 bases). Germline V gene data show CDR1 as MDHEN and CDR2 as SYDVKM. This CDR3 is 15 amino acids long. Trimming took off 2 bases at V and 1 base at J, with 8 bases between the two ends. Full variable domain (remainder filled in from reference TRBV28 and TRBJ2-2): DVKVTQSSRYLVKRTGEKVFLECVQDMDHENMFWYRQDPGLGLRLIYFSYDVKMKEKGDIPEGYSVSREKKERFSLILESASTNQTSMYLCASSLPQGNTGELFFGEGSRLTVL.

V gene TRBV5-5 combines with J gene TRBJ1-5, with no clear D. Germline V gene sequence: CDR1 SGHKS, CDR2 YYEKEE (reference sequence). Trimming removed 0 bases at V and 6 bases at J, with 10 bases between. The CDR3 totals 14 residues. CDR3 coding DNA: TGTGCCAGCAGCTTGGGGGCAGTGGGTCAGCCCCAGCATTTT. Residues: CASSLGAVGQPQHF.

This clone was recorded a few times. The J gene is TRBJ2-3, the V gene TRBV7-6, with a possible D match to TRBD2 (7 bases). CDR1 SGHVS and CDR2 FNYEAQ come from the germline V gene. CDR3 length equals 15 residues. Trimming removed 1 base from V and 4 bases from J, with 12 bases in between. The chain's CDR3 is CASSLVGGTSDTQYF. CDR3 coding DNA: TGTGCCAGCAGCTTAGTCGGGGGGACATCAGATACGCAGTATTTT.

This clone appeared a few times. CDR3 sequence (DNA): TGTGCAAGTCGCCCCCCCGGGGGGCGGAGCGAGCAGTTCTTC. This gives the protein CASRPPGGRSEQFF. The chain couples TRBV12-2 to TRBJ2-1; the table names TRBD2, a call not compared with the DNA. TRBV12-2 corresponds to a pseudogene. This CDR3 comprises 14 residues.

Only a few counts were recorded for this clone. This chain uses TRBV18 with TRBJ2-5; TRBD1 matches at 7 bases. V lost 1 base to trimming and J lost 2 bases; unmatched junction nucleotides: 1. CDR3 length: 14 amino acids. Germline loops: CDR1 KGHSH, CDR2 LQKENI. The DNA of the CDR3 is TGTGCCAGCTCACCACGGGGACAGCAAGAGACCCAGTACTTC. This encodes CASSPRGQQETQYF.

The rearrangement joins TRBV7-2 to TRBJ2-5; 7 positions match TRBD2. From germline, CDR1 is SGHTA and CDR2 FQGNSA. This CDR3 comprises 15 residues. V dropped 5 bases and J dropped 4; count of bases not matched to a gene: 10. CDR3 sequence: CASSLQRERRETQYF. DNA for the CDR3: TGTGCCAGCAGCCTCCAGCGGGAAAGGCGAGAGACCCAGTACTTC.

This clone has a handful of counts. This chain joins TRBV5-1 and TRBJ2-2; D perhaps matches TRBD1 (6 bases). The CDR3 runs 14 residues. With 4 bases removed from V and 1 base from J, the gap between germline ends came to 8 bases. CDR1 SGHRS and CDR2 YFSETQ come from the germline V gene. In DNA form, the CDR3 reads TGCGCCAGCAGCCCGGGACAGAACACCGGGGAGCTGTTTTTT. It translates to CASSPGQNTGELFF.

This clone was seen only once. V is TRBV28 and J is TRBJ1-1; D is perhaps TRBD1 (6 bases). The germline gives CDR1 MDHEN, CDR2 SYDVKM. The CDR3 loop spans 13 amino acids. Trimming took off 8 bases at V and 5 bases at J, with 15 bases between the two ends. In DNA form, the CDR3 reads TGTGCCAGCGTCCAAGGGGGTAGGACTGAAGCTTTCTTT. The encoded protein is CASVQGGRTEAFF.

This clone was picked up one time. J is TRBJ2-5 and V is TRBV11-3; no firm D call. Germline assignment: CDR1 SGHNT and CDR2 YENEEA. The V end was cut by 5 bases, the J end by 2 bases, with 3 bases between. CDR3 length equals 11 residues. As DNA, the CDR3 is TGTGCCAGCAGCCGTCAAGAGACCCAGTACTTC. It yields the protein CASSRQETQYF.

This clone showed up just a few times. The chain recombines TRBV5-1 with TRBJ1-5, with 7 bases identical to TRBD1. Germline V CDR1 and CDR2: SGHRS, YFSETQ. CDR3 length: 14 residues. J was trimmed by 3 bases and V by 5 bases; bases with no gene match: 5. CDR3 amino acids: CASRPTGDNQPQHF. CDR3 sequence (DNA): TGCGCCAGCAGGCCAACAGGGGACAATCAGCCCCAGCATTTT.

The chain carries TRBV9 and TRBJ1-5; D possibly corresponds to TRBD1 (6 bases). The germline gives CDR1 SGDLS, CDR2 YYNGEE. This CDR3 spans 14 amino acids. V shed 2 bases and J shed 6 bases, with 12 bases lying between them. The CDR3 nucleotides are TGTGCCAGCAGCGTTGGGGGGGCCGCTCAGCCCCAGCATTTT. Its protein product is CASSVGGAAQPQHF.

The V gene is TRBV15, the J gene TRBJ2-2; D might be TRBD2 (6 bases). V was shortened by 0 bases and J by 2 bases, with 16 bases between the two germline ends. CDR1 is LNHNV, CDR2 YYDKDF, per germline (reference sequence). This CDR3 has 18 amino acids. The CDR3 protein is CATSRDQLREYNTGELFF. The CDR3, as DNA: TGTGCCACCAGCAGAGATCAGTTGCGGGAATATAACACCGGGGAGCTGTTTTTT.

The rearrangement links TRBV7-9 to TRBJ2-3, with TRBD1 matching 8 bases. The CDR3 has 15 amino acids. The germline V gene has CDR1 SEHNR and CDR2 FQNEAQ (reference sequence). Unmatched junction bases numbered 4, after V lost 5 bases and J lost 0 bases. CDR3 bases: TGTGCCAGCAGCCAGGGGGCCTTTAGCACAGATACGCAGTATTTT. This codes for CASSQGAFSTDTQYF.

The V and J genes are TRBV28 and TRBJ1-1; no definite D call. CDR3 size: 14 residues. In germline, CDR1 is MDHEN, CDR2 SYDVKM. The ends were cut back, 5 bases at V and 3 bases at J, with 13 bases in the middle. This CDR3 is CASSAPGRDTEAFF. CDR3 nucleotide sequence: TGTGCCAGCAGTGCCCCCGGGAGAGACACTGAAGCTTTCTTT. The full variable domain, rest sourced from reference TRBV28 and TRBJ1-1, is DVKVTQSSRYLVKRTGEKVFLECVQDMDHENMFWYRQDPGLGLRLIYFSYDVKMKEKGDIPEGYSVSREKKERFSLILESASTNQTSMYLCASSAPGRDTEAFFGQGTRLTVV.

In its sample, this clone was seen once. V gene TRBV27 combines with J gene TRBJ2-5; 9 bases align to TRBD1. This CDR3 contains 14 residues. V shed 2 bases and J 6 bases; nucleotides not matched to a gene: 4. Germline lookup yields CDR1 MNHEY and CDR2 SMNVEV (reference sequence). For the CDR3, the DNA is TGTGCCAGCAGTTTAAGACAGGGGGGGAAGACCCAGTACTTC. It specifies CASSLRQGGKTQYF.

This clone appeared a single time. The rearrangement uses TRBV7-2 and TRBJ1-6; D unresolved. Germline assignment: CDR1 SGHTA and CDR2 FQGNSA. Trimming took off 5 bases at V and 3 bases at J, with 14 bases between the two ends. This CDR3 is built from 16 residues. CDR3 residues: CASSAGRGNYNSPLHF. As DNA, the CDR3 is TGTGCCAGCAGCGCAGGCCGGGGAAACTATAATTCACCCCTCCACTTT. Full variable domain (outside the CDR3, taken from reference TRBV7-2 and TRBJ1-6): GAGVSQSPSNKVTEKGKDVELRCDPISGHTALYWYRQSLGQGLEFLIYFQGNSAPDKSGLPSDRFSAERTGGSVSTLTIQRTQQEDSAVYLCASSAGRGNYNSPLHFGNGTRLTVT.

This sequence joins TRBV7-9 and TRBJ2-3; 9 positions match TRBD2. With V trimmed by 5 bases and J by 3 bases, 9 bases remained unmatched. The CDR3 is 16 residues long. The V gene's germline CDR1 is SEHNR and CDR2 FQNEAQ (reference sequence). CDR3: CASSPRGSGGTDTQYF. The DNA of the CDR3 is TGTGCCAGCAGCCCCCGGGGTAGCGGGGGAACAGATACGCAGTATTTT.

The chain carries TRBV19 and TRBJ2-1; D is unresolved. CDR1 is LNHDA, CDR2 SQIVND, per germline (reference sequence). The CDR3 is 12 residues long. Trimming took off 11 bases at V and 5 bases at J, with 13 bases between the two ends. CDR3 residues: CALSNGDNEQFF. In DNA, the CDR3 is TGTGCCCTTTCGAACGGAGACAATGAGCAGTTCTTC.

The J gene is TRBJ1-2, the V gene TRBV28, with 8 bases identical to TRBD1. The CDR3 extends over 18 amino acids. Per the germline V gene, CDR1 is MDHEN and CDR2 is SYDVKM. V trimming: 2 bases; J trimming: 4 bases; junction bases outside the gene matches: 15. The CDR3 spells CASSLRTGKASALYGYTF. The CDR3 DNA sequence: TGTGCCAGCAGTTTAAGGACAGGGAAAGCTTCAGCACTCTATGGCTACACCTTC.

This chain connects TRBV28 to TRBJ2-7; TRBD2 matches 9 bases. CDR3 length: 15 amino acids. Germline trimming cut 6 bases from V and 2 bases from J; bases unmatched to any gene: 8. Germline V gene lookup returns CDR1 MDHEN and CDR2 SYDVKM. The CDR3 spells CASSILAGSTYEQYF. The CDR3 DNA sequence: TGTGCCAGCAGCATCCTAGCGGGATCAACCTACGAGCAGTACTTC.